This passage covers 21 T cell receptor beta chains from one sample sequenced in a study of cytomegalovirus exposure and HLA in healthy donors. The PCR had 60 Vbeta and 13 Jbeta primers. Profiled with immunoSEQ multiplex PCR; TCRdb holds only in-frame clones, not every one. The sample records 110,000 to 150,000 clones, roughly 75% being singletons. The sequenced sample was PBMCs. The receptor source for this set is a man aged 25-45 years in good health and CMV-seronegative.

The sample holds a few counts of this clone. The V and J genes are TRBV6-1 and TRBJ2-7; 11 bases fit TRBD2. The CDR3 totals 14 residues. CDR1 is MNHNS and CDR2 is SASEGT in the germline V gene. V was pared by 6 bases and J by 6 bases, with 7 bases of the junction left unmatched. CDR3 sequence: CASRVTSGVGEQYF. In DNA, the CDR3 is TGTGCCAGCAGGGTGACTAGCGGGGTGGGCGAGCAGTACTTC.

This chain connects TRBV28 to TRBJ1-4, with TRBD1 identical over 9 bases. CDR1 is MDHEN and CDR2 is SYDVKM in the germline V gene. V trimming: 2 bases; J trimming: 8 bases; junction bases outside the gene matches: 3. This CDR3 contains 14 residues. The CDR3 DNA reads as TGTGCCAGCAGTTTAGGGACAGGGTGGGAAAAACTGTTTTTT. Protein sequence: CASSLGTGWEKLFF.

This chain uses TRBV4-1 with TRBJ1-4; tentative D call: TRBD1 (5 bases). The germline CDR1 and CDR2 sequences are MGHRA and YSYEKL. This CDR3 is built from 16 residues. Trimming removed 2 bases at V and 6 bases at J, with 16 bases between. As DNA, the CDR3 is TGCGCCAGCAGCCAACTAGGGGAAGAGGTGGATGAAAAACTGTTTTTT. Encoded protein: CASSQLGEEVDEKLFF.

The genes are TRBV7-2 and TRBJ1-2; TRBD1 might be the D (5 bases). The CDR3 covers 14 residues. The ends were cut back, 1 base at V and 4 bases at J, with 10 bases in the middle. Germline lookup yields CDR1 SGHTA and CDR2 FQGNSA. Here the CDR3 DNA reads TGTGCCAGCAGCTTAGGCCAGGGCAGCTATGGCTACACCTTC. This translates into CASSLGQGSYGYTF.

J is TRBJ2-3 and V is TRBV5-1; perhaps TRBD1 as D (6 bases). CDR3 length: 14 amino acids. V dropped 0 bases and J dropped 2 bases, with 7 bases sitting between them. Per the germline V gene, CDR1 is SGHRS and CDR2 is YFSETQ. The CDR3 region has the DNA TGCGCCAGCAGCTTGGGACAGGACACAGATACGCAGTATTTT. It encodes CASSLGQDTDTQYF.

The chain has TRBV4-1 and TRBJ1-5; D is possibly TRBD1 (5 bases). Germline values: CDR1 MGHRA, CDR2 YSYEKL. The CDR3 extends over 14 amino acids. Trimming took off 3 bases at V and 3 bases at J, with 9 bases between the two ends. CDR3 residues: CASSHDRFNQPQHF. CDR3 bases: TGCGCCAGCAGCCACGACAGATTCAATCAGCCCCAGCATTTT.

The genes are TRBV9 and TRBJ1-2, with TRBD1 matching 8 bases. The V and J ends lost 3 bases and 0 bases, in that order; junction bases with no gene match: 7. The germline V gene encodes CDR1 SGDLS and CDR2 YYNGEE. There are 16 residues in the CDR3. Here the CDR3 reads CASSASTGDSNYGYTF. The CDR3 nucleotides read TGTGCCAGCAGCGCTTCGACAGGGGACTCTAACTATGGCTACACCTTC.

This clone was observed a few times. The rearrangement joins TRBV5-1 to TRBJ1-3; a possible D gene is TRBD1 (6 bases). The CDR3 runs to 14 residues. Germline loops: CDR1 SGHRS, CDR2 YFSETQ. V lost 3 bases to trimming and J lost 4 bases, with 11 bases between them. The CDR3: CASSSGQSGNTIYF. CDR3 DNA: TGCGCCAGCAGCTCCGGACAGTCCGGAAACACCATATATTTT.

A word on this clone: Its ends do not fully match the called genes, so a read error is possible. In DNA form, the CDR3 reads TGTGCCAGTAGTATAGGAGACAGATTGAAAACTGAAGCTTTCTTT. Its translation is CASSIGDRLKTEAFF. The genes are TRBV19 and TRBJ1-1, with D possibly being TRBD1 (5 bases). The CDR3 has 15 residues. Germline assignment: CDR1 LNHDA and CDR2 SQIVND (reference sequence).

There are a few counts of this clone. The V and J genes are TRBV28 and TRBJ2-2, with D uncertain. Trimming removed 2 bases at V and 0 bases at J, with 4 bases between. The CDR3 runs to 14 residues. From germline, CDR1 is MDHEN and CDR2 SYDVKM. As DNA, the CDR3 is TGTGCCAGCAGTTTACTTCCGAACACCGGGGAGCTGTTTTTT. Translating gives CASSLLPNTGELFF.

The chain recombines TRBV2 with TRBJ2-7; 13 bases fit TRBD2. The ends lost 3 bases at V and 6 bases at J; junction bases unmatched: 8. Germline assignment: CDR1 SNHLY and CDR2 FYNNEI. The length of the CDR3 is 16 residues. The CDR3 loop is CASSDLLAGGPGEQYF. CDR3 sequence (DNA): TGTGCCAGCAGTGATCTACTAGCGGGAGGGCCGGGCGAGCAGTACTTC.

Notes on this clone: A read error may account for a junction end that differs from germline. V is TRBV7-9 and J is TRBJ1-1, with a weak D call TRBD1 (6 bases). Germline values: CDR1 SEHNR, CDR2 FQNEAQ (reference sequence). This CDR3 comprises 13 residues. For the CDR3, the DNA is TGTGCCAGCAGCTTAAAGGGGGGGACACAATTAGGTTTT. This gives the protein CASSLKGGTQLGF.

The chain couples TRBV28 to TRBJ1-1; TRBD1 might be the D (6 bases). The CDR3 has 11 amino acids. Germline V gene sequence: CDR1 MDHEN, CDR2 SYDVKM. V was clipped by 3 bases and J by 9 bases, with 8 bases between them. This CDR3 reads CASSLGTKAFF. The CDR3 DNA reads TGTGCCAGCAGTTTGGGGACAAAAGCTTTCTTT.

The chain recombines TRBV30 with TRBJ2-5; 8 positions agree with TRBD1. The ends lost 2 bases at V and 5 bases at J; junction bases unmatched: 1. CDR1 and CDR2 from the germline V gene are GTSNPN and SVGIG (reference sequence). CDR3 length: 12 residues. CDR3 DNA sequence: TGTGCCTGGAGTCCAGGGGGCGAGACCCAGTACTTC. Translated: CAWSPGGETQYF.

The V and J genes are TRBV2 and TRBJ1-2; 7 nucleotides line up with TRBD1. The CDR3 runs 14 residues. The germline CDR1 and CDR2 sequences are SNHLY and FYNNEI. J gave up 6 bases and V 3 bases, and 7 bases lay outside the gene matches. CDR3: CASSETGNVHGYTF. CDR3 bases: TGTGCCAGCAGTGAGACAGGGAATGTGCATGGCTACACCTTC.

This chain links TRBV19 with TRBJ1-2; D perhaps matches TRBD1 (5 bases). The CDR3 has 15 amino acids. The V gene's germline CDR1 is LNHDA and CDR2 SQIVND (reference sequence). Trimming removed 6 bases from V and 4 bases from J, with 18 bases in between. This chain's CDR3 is CASSSRGGDVYGYTF. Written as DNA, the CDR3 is TGTGCCAGTAGCAGCCGGGGGGGGGACGTCTATGGCTACACCTTC.

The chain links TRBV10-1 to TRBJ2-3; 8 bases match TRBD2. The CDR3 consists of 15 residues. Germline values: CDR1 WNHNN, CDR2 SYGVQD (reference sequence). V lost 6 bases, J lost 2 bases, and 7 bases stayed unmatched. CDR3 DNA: TGCGCCAGCAGAGCGACTAGCGACCCCACAGATACGCAGTATTTT. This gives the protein CASRATSDPTDTQYF.

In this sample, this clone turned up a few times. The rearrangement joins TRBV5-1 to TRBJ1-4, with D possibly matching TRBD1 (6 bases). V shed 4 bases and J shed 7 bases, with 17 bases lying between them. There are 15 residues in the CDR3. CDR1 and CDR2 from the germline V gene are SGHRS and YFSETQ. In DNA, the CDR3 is TGCGCCAGCAGCGCCTGGACAGAGGGCGGTGAAAAACTGTTTTTT. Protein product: CASSAWTEGGEKLFF.

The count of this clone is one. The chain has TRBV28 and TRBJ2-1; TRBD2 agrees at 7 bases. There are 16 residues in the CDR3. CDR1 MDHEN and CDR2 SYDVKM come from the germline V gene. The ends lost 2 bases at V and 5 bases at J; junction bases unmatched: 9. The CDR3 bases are TGTGCCAGCAGTTTAAGGCGGGGGAGTTCCAACAATGAGCAGTTCTTC. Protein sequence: CASSLRRGSSNNEQFF.

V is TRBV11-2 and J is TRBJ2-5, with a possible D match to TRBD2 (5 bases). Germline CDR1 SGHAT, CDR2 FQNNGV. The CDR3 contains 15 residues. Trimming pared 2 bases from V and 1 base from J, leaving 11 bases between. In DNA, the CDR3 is TGTGCCAGCAGCTTAATCTTGGGAGCCCAAGAGACCCAGTACTTC. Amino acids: CASSLILGAQETQYF.

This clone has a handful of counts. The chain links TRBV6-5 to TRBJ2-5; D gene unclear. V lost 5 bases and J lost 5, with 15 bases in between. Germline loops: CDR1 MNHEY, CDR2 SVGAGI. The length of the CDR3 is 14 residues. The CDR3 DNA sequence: TGTGCCAGCAGTGAAGGCACTATCGTGGAGACCCAGTACTTC. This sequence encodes CASSEGTIVETQYF.